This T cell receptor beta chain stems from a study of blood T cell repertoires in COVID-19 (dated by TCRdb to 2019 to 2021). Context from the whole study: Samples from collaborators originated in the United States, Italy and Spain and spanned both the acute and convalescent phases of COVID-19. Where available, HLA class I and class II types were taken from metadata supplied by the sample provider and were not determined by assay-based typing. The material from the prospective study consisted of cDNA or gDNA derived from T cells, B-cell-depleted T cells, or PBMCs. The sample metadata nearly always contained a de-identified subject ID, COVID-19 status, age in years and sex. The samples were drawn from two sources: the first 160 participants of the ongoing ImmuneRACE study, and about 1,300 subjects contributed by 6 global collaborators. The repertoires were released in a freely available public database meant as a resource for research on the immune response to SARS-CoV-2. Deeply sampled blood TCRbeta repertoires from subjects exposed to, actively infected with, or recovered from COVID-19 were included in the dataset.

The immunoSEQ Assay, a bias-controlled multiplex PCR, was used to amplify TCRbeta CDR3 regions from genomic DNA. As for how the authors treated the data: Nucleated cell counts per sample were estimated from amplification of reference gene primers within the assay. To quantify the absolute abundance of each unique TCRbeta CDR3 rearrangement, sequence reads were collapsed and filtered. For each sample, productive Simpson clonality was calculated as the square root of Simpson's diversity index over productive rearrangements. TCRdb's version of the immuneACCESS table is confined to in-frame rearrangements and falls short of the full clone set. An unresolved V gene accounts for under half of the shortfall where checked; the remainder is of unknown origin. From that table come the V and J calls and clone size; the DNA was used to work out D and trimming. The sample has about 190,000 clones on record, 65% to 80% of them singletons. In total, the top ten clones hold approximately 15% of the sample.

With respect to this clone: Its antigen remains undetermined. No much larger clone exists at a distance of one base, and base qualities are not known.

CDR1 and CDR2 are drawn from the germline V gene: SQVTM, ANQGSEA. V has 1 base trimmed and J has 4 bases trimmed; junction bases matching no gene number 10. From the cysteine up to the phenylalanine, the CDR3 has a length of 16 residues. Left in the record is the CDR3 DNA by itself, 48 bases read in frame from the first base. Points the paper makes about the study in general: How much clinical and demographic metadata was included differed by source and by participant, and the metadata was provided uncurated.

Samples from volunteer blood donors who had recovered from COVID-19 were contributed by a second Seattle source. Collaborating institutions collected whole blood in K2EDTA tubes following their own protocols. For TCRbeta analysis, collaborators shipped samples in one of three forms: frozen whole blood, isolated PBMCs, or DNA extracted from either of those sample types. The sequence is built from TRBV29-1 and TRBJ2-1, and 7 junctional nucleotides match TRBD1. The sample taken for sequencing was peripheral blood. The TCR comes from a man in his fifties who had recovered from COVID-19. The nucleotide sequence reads TGCAGCGTTGAAGCCCACAGGGGATTAGGGTACAATGAGCAGTTCTTC. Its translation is CSVEAHRGLGYNEQFF.